These 2 T cell receptor beta chains share one sample of origin, sequenced in a study of blood T cell repertoires in COVID-19. TCRdb's table, derived via immunoSEQ multiplex PCR, lists solely in-frame clones and lacks some. The sample holds approximately 260,000 clones, approximately 90% seen once. Sequenced sample: peripheral blood. The receptors originated from a woman in her forties with acute or convalescent COVID-19.

The chain employs TRBV7-2 and TRBJ2-2; D uncertain. The CDR3 totals 13 residues. CDR1 is SGHTA, CDR2 FQGNSA, per germline. V was trimmed by 3 bases and J by 3 bases, leaving 5 bases between them. CDR3 region: CASSFDYTGELFF. The DNA of the CDR3 is TGTGCCAGCAGCTTTGACTACACCGGGGAGCTGTTTTTT.

The CDR3 DNA follows: TGTGCCAGCAGTCCCTCGGGACAGGGGGGTGAAAAACTGTTTTTT. Protein product: CASSPSGQGGEKLFF. The chain links TRBV5-5 to TRBJ1-4; 11 positions match TRBD1. This CDR3 has 15 residues. Germline V lookup: CDR1 SGHKS, CDR2 YYEKEE (reference sequence). Trimming took 5 bases from V and 7 from J; bases not matched to a gene: 7.